Below, 8 T cell receptor beta chains from the same sample are listed, as sequenced in a study of siplizumab effects on memory and regulatory T cells. TCRdb keeps only in-frame clones here, not all; method: immunoSEQ multiplex PCR. The table includes 85,000 to 130,000 clones, 94% detected once. The specimen sequenced was Tregs sorted from blood. The receptors here all came from a human donor in good health.

CDR3 sequence reads: CASRQLARSYEQYF. The DNA for the CDR3 is TGTGCCAGCAGACAACTAGCGAGGTCCTACGAGCAGTACTTC. The chain links TRBV6-1 to TRBJ2-7; 7 nucleotides match TRBD2. V trimming: 6 bases; J trimming: 1 base; junction bases outside the gene matches: 6. The CDR3 extends over 14 amino acids. Germline V gene lookup returns CDR1 MNHNS and CDR2 SASEGT.

The V gene is TRBV6-4, the J gene TRBJ1-5, with D unresolved. V was pared by 3 bases and J by 1 base, with 4 bases between. The CDR3 covers 13 residues. CDR1 and CDR2 from the germline V gene are MRHNA and SNTAGT. The DNA for the CDR3 is TGTGCCAGCAGTGAGGGGAGCAATCAGCCCCAGCATTTT. The encoded protein is CASSEGSNQPQHF.

This chain uses TRBV9 with TRBJ2-7; 9 bases are a match to TRBD2. Germline CDR1 and CDR2: SGDLS and YYNGEE. This CDR3 has 15 amino acids. With 2 bases clipped from V and 5 bases from J, the junction kept 8 bases outside the gene matches. The CDR3 nucleotides read TGTGCCAGCAGCGTCGGCGGGAGGGTCTTTCACGAGCAGTACTTC. Translating it yields CASSVGGRVFHEQYF.

This rearrangement joins TRBV11-3 to TRBJ2-3, with D hard to call. The CDR3 is made up of 15 amino acids. V was pared by 0 bases and J by 2 bases, with 9 bases between. CDR1 is SGHNT and CDR2 is YENEEA in the germline V gene. The CDR3 reads CASSLEGNPTDTQYF. DNA for the CDR3: TGTGCCAGCAGCTTAGAGGGCAACCCCACAGATACGCAGTATTTT.

The gene calls are TRBV5-1 and TRBJ2-7, with TRBD2 identical over 10 bases. Germline V gene lookup returns CDR1 SGHRS and CDR2 YFSETQ. The V gene end was trimmed by 4 bases and the J gene end by 5 bases; junction bases not matched to a gene: 9. CDR3 size: 15 residues. Written as DNA, the CDR3 is TGCGCCAGCAGCCAGGGACTAGCGCCTCAGGACGAGCAGTACTTC. Its translation: CASSQGLAPQDEQYF.

The V gene is TRBV7-9, the J gene TRBJ2-6, with D hard to call. Germline lookup yields CDR1 SEHNR and CDR2 FQNEAQ (reference sequence). CDR3 length: 15 residues. Trimming removed 3 bases at V and 0 bases at J, with 6 bases between. The CDR3 DNA is TGTGCCAGCAGCTTCCGCGACTCTGGGGCCAACGTCCTGACTTTC. Translation: CASSFRDSGANVLTF.

V usage is TRBV2 and J usage is TRBJ2-1, with 12 bases that match TRBD2. The CDR3 spans 16 residues. CDR1 is SNHLY, CDR2 FYNNEI, per germline. With 6 bases clipped from V and 8 bases from J, the junction kept 11 bases outside the gene matches. The chain's CDR3 is CASRAQLAGGPYEQFF. The CDR3 DNA sequence: TGTGCCAGCAGGGCTCAGCTAGCGGGAGGGCCTTATGAGCAGTTCTTC.

The chain employs TRBV6-6 and TRBJ1-2; no definite D call. V lost 3 bases to trimming and J lost 4 bases, with 9 bases between them. Germline-derived CDR1 and CDR2 are MNHNY and SVGAGI (reference sequence). The CDR3 has 13 residues. The CDR3: CASSYLNFYGYTF. CDR3 nucleotides: TGTGCCAGCAGTTATCTCAACTTCTATGGCTACACCTTC.